Listed here are 5 T cell receptor beta chains from one sample, sequenced in a study of CD8+CD57+ T cells in acquired aplastic anemia. Sequenced patients had shown CD8+CD57+ cell expansion by flow cytometry. CDR3 and TCR beta VDJ profiling relied on a genomic DNA template. MiXCR, run by TCRdb on the reads, gives a single entry per CDR3 protein. The table includes some 200,000 distinct CDR3 sequences, roughly half detected once. Sequenced material: sorted CD4+, CD8+, or CD8+CD57+ T cells (not recorded which) from PBMCs. The source is a human donor with aplastic anemia.

This clonotype appeared many times. The genes are TRBV7-3 and TRBJ1-1, with a weak D call TRBD1 (5 bases). The length of the CDR3 is 13 residues. Trimming pared 0 bases from V and 9 bases from J, leaving 11 bases between. The germline gives CDR1 SGHTA, CDR2 FQGTGA. CDR3 nucleotide sequence: TGTGCCAGCAGCTTAACGACAGTCACCCAAGCTTTCTTT. Translated, it gives CASSLTTVTQAFF. Complete variable domain (other parts from reference TRBV7-3 and TRBJ1-1): GAGVSQTPSNKVTEKGKYVELRCDPISGHTALYWYRQSLGQGPEFLIYFQGTGAADDSGLPNDRFFAVRPEGSVSTLKIQRTERGDSAVYLCASSLTTVTQAFFGQGTRLTVV.

This clonotype turned up a few times. The rearrangement joins TRBV10-3 to TRBJ2-7; tentatively, D is TRBD1 (6 bases). CDR1 ENHRY and CDR2 SYGVKD come from the germline V gene. The ends were cut back, 11 bases at V and 4 bases at J, with 24 bases in the middle. The CDR3 is 15 amino acids. Here the CDR3 reads CASSRDTGFPYEQYF. The CDR3 region has the DNA TGTGCCTCCAGCAGGGATACAGGGTTCCCTTACGAGCAGTACTTC.

The chain links TRBV2 to TRBJ2-7, with 10 bases that match TRBD1. Trimming cost V 6 bases and J 3 bases; bases outside gene matches: 8. CDR1 SNHLY and CDR2 FYNNEI come from the germline V gene. This CDR3 contains 15 residues. CDR3 nucleotides: TGTGCCAGCAGGACCTCCGGGACAGGGGTCTACGAGCAGTACTTC. Translated: CASRTSGTGVYEQYF.

The chain recombines TRBV20-1 with TRBJ2-1; 10 bases fit TRBD2. This CDR3 is built from 15 residues. Looked up from germline, CDR1 is DFQATT and CDR2 is SNEGSKA (reference sequence). V shed 1 base and J 8 bases; nucleotides not matched to a gene: 8. As DNA, the CDR3 is TGCAGTGCTAGAGTAGCGGGGGGCCCCATCGATGAGCAGTTCTTC. Its translation is CSARVAGGPIDEQFF.

The chain joins TRBV28 to TRBJ2-7; D gene ambiguous. Looked up from germline, CDR1 is MDHEN and CDR2 is SYDVKM. The CDR3 spans 17 residues. The V and J ends lost 6 bases and 0 bases respectively, with 21 bases between them. This CDR3 reads CASRLRHVPRSSYEQYF. In DNA form, the CDR3 reads TGTGCCAGCAGACTCCGACACGTTCCTAGGTCCTCCTACGAGCAGTACTTC.